These 5 T cell receptor beta chains were sequenced from one sample in a study of metastatic and nonmetastatic thyroid tumors. TCRdb re-called the PCR reads with MiXCR. The data hold 25,000 to 30,000 clones, with under 20% observed a single time. The entire patient cohort was treatment-naive prior to thyroid surgery. The sequenced material came from blood. The source is a female donor with papillary thyroid cancer or a benign thyroid nodule (not recorded which). Some clones in this sample may be carry-over from other donors' samples.

Concerning this clone: Additional DNA sequences in this sample encode the identical CDR3. CDR3 coding DNA: TGTGCCAGCCTGAGACTAGCTTCCACCGGGGAGCTGTTTTTT. This codes for CASLRLASTGELFF. This chain uses TRBV28 with TRBJ2-2; 7 bases are shared with TRBD2. Germline V gives CDR1 MDHEN, CDR2 SYDVKM. V was pared by 8 bases and J by 4 bases, with 7 bases of the junction left unmatched. This CDR3 is built from 14 residues.

A word on this clone: A much larger clone differs by one base, so this may be a read error. The rearrangement links TRBV7-3 to TRBJ2-3; D gene uncertain. With 7 bases removed from V and 4 bases from J, the gap between germline ends came to 9 bases. The CDR3 loop spans 12 amino acids. Germline CDR1 SGHTA, CDR2 FQGTGA. CDR3 sequence reads: CASILSPDTQYF. CDR3 bases: TGTGCCAGCATCCTCTCCCCAGATACGCAGTATTTT.

There are many counts of this clone. V is TRBV7-2 and J is TRBJ2-3; D perhaps matches TRBD1 (6 bases). The V end lost 2 bases, the J end lost 6 bases, and 12 bases lay between the germline ends. Germline V gene data show CDR1 as SGHTA and CDR2 as FQGNSA. This CDR3 is built from 14 residues. The CDR3 DNA reads TGTGCCAGCAGCTTAACAGGGATGGGGGATACGCAGTATTTT. This codes for CASSLTGMGDTQYF.

Relative to its sample, this clone is medium-sized. This chain connects TRBV19 to TRBJ1-6; D is undetermined. The germline V and J ends were trimmed by 2 bases and 7 bases, with 9 bases remaining between them. The CDR3 has 14 residues. Germline CDR1 LNHDA, CDR2 SQIVND (reference sequence). Here the CDR3 reads CASSIRGLNSPLHF. The CDR3 DNA reads TGTGCCAGTAGTATACGAGGTCTAAATTCACCCCTCCACTTT.

This clone is medium-sized within its sample. The chain combines TRBV6-5 with TRBJ2-7; D gene unclear. V was cut by 0 bases and J by 3 bases, with 12 bases left in between. The germline CDR1 and CDR2 sequences are MNHEY and SVGAGI. The CDR3 covers 15 residues. The CDR3 DNA sequence: TGTGCCAGCAGTTACTCGGCTGGACGGAACTACGAGCAGTACTTC. It is translated as CASSYSAGRNYEQYF.